This is a list of T cell receptor beta chains from one sample in a study of T cells in Graves' hyperthyroidism and ophthalmopathy. MiXCR was run by TCRdb on the multiplex PCR reads, yielding one entry per CDR3 protein. The data hold 500,000 to 550,000 distinct CDR3 sequences, with under 25% observed a single time. The sample was blood. These receptors were taken from a man aged 18 to 30 with Graves' hyperthyroidism. Each CDR3 is given without its conserved first and last residue.

cdr3_length: 12
j_call: TRBJ1-1
v_call: TRBV28
cdr3_aa: ASSQLGQTTEAF

cdr3_length: 11
j_call: TRBJ1-1
v_call: TRBV28
cdr3_aa: ASSLAGLADAF

cdr3_length: 17
j_call: TRBJ2-6
v_call: TRBV3-1
cdr3_aa: ASSQDRQEFFSGANVLT

cdr3_length: 14
j_call: TRBJ1-5
v_call: TRBV7-8
cdr3_aa: ASSFRPGSGDQPQH

cdr3_length: 14
j_call: TRBJ1-5
v_call: TRBV6-1
cdr3_aa: ASSEDRGSFNQPQH

cdr3_length: 14
j_call: TRBJ2-7
v_call: TRBV6-2/TRBV6-3
cdr3_aa: ASSLRGTANSYEQY

cdr3_length: 12
j_call: TRBJ1-6
v_call: TRBV7-8
cdr3_aa: ASSLAGKNSPLH

cdr3_length: 12
j_call: TRBJ1-1
v_call: TRBV5-1
cdr3_aa: ASSDVVGTAEAF

cdr3_length: 12
j_call: TRBJ1-2
v_call: TRBV5-5
cdr3_aa: ASSLVPGQGGYT

cdr3_length: 15
j_call: TRBJ1-2
v_call: TRBV15
cdr3_aa: ATSRPGQGAHDYGYT

cdr3_length: 9
j_call: TRBJ2-7
v_call: TRBV11-2
cdr3_aa: ASSSIVEQY

cdr3_length: 13
j_call: TRBJ2-7
v_call: TRBV11-2
cdr3_aa: ASSFKYMGPGEQY

cdr3_length: 11
j_call: TRBJ1-2
v_call: TRBV20-1
cdr3_aa: SASRHSSSGYT

cdr3_length: 11
j_call: TRBJ2-5
v_call: TRBV27
cdr3_aa: ASKTSGAETQY

cdr3_length: 14
j_call: TRBJ1-1
v_call: TRBV2
cdr3_aa: ASSERRQGARAEAF

cdr3_length: 13
j_call: TRBJ1-5
v_call: TRBV12-3/TRBV12-4
cdr3_aa: ASSLGGGFRQPQH

cdr3_length: 13
j_call: TRBJ2-7
v_call: TRBV5-1
cdr3_aa: ASSSGGAGSYEQY

cdr3_length: 13
j_call: TRBJ1-1
v_call: TRBV25-1
cdr3_aa: ASSETSLMNTEAF

cdr3_length: 12
j_call: TRBJ2-7
v_call: TRBV4-1
cdr3_aa: ASSHGDRGYEQY

cdr3_length: 11
j_call: TRBJ1-3
v_call: TRBV12-3/TRBV12-4
cdr3_aa: ASSLLNGNTIY

cdr3_length: 11
j_call: TRBJ2-7
v_call: TRBV28
cdr3_aa: ASGDRGPDEQY

cdr3_length: 11
j_call: TRBJ1-2
v_call: TRBV19
cdr3_aa: ASSKRGNYGYT

cdr3_length: 11
j_call: TRBJ2-7
v_call: TRBV12-3/TRBV12-4
cdr3_aa: ASTTYGINEQY

cdr3_length: 15
j_call: TRBJ2-7
v_call: TRBV11-2
cdr3_aa: ASSLGPGLAPSYEQY

cdr3_length: 13
j_call: TRBJ1-2
v_call: TRBV25-1
cdr3_aa: ASSESPTGPYGYT

cdr3_length: 14
j_call: TRBJ1-2
v_call: TRBV7-9
cdr3_aa: ASSLGTDLRDYGYT

cdr3_length: 13
j_call: TRBJ2-2
v_call: TRBV2
cdr3_aa: ASSDGVPRTGELF

cdr3_length: 10
j_call: TRBJ1-1
v_call: TRBV28
cdr3_aa: ASSGAGTEAF

cdr3_length: 14
j_call: TRBJ1-1
v_call: TRBV5-1
cdr3_aa: ASSLFWTEKNTEAF

cdr3_length: 14
j_call: TRBJ1-5
v_call: TRBV20-1
cdr3_aa: SALGQGGGSNQPQH

cdr3_length: 11
j_call: TRBJ1-1
v_call: TRBV28
cdr3_aa: AINRGRYTEAF

cdr3_length: 11
j_call: TRBJ2-7
v_call: TRBV6-2/TRBV6-3
cdr3_aa: ASAWGETYEQY

cdr3_length: 14
j_call: TRBJ1-5
v_call: TRBV4-1
cdr3_aa: ASSQGYPASNQPQH

cdr3_length: 15
j_call: TRBJ2-4
v_call: TRBV19
cdr3_aa: ASSTTSPGGNGNIQY